These T cell receptor beta chains were read from a single sample in a study of CD4 and CD8 cells across lung adenocarcinoma regions. A single record per CDR3 protein comes from TCRdb applying MiXCR to the PCR reads. The data contain around 10,000 distinct CDR3 sequences, roughly 49% of them singletons. Sequenced input: CD8+ T cells from the margin of a lung tumor. The receptors were gathered from a male donor with lung adenocarcinoma. The CD4 and CD8 labels of this study may be unreliable. CDR3s include the opening cysteine and the closing phenylalanine or tryptophan. Each record gives: J gene, V gene, clone size, D gene, CDR3 protein, CDR3 DNA. The D gene is left open where the match is weak. The size of a clone is reported for some rows only, either as once, few or many, or as a class for expanded clones.

J: TRBJ2-5; V: TRBV27; size: few; D: TRBD1; CDR3: CASAPSGTGETQYF; DNA: TGTGCCAGCGCTCCTTCCGGGACAGGCGAGACCCAGTACTTC
J: TRBJ1-5; V: TRBV6-5; size: many; D: .; CDR3: CASSYTSGPDQPQHF; DNA: TGTGCCAGCAGTTACACGTCGGGTCCCGATCAGCCCCAGCATTTT
J: TRBJ2-3; V: TRBV6-1; size: .; D: TRBD2; CDR3: CASSGAGGPGTGEQYF; DNA: TGTGCCAGCTCGGGCGCGGGAGGGCCTGGCACCGGGGAGCAGTATTTT
J: TRBJ2-7; V: TRBV24-1; size: .; D: .; CDR3: CATSDSPDGYEQYF; DNA: TGTGCCACCAGTGACTCCCCGGACGGATACGAGCAGTACTTC
J: TRBJ2-3; V: TRBV7-8; size: .; D: TRBD2; CDR3: CASSSGGPGTSGGTDTQYF; DNA: TGTGCCAGCAGCTCAGGGGGCCCTGGTACTAGCGGGGGAACAGATACGCAGTATTTT
J: TRBJ2-5; V: TRBV27; size: many; D: .; CDR3: CATYGGLGETQYF; DNA: TGTGCCACATATGGGGGGCTAGGAGAGACCCAGTACTTC
J: TRBJ2-3; V: TRBV6-1; size: .; D: TRBD2; CDR3: CASSFGSGSTDTQYF; DNA: TGTGCCAGCTCTTTCGGTAGCGGGAGCACAGATACGCAGTATTTT
J: TRBJ2-3; V: TRBV7-2; size: .; D: TRBD1; CDR3: CASSPVLRAETGKFADTQYF; DNA: TGTGCCAGCAGCCCCGTTTTAAGAGCTGAGACAGGGAAGTTTGCGGATACGCAGTATTTT
J: TRBJ2-3; V: TRBV10-1; size: .; D: .; CDR3: CASLLGVKSKDMQYF; DNA: TGCGCCAGCTTGCTGGGGGTGAAATCCAAAGATATGCAGTACTTT
J: TRBJ2-1; V: TRBV18; size: few; D: TRBD1; CDR3: CASSPRGDRGWYNEQFF; DNA: TGTGCCAGCTCACCGCGGGGCGACAGGGGGTGGTACAATGAGCAGTTCTTC
J: TRBJ1-5; V: TRBV6-1; size: .; D: .; CDR3: CASSEAGGSNQPHHF; DNA: TGTGCCAGCAGTGAAGCTGGGGGTAGCAATCAGCCCCACCACTTT
J: TRBJ2-3; V: TRBV27; size: .; D: TRBD2; CDR3: CAGSGGGVEDTQYF; DNA: TGTGCCGGCAGTGGGGGAGGGGTCGAGGATACCCAGTATTTT
J: TRBJ2-3; V: TRBV6-1; size: .; D: .; CDR3: CARNIETVRKDEQYF; DNA: TGTGCCAGGAACATAGAGACTGTGAGGAAAGATGAGCAGTATTTT